This T cell receptor beta chain was found in a study of T cell changes during pregnancy in multiple sclerosis. This CDR3 has 16 amino acids. CDR1 is SQVTM, CDR2 ANQGSEA, per germline. V shed 5 bases and J 3 bases; nucleotides not matched to a gene: 6. Using immunoSEQ multiplex PCR, the repertoire was profiled, and TCRdb retains in-frame clones only, with some absent. The data contain some 30,000 clones, about nine tenths of them seen just once; the ten biggest clones take up about 4.3%. This material consisted of CD8+ T cells from peripheral blood mononuclear cells, taken in the second trimester of pregnancy. This clonotype originated in a female donor in good health, enrolled as a control in a pregnancy study. V gene TRBV29-1 combines with J gene TRBJ2-1, with 14 bases lining up with TRBD2. CDR3 sequence: CSVRGLAGGSYNEQFF. Here the CDR3 DNA reads TGCAGCGTTCGTGGACTAGCGGGGGGCAGCTACAATGAGCAGTTCTTC.